This TCR beta chain is drawn from a study of cytomegalovirus exposure and HLA in healthy donors (TCRdb year 2017). Background for the entire study: An earlier analysis of some 500 of the donors reported about 250 Gb of sequence data and some 120 million unique TCR beta sequences from 190 million or so T cells. An early release that covered some 630 HLA-typed donors contained approximately 300 gigabases of sequencing data and approximately 85 million unique TCR sequences. Among the roughly 400 genotyped donors, approximately 77% belonged to the genetic ancestry cluster associated with self-reported Caucasian donors. The study aimed to test whether signatures of past pathogen exposure could be identified by cataloging public T cell receptors. The study used immunosequencing to profile the T cell repertoires of approximately 690 subjects and linked those repertoires to cytomegalovirus serostatus. Besides the first cohort of around 670 subjects, a separate validation cohort made up of roughly 130 different subjects was used. High-throughput TCR immunosequencing, statistical association of individual TCRs with disease status, and machine learning were combined to predict cytomegalovirus infection status. A later analysis re-analyzed previously published TCR beta repertoires from 600 to 850 donors and added high-resolution HLA genotyping to study TCR occurrence patterns. Rather than using new phenotypic data, the later analysis identified candidate immune exposures from TCR beta sequences and from how often those sequences occurred across donors. An earlier analysis of 587 of the donors used high-throughput TCR beta sequencing to judge whether each TCR beta V gene segment behaved as functional or pseudogenic. Alongside the repertoire data, information on donor age, sex, ethnicity and CMV serostatus was compiled. A later genetic analysis used genome-wide SNP genotypes for about 55% of the 666 donors, treating that subset as a discovery cohort. Every repertoire in the discovery cohort had been generated on one and the same sequencing platform. HLA typing covered class I and class II loci at four-digit resolution. The number of donors typed differed by locus, with roughly 629-640 for A, B, C, DRB1 and DQB1, around 520 for DQA1, about 610 for DPA1, and around 450 for DPB1. Four or five DR-DQ haplotypes were treated as single units for association and clustering because of strong linkage in the cohort. Among roughly 370 genotyped donors of the cohort, an average of roughly 240,000 unique TCR beta nucleotide sequences were sequenced per donor, around 20% of them non-productive. On the study overall, not on this receptor specifically: In vitro tests confirmed that a few of the cytomegalovirus-associated TCR beta chains recognize cytomegalovirus antigens. Because some donors lacked HLA typing at each locus, the association tests relied only on the typed subset. Most TCR sequences were seen in very few donors, while some public TCRs were found in many individuals. A cluster of highly shared sequence variants was judged likely to be a technical artifact of the sequencing pipeline. In a later analysis, HLA-associated TCR beta chains were found to be more clonally expanded and to have lower generation probabilities than equally common non-associated chains. For the cohort, immune exposure information was limited to CMV serostatus. The study listed approximately 150 TCR beta chains as associated with cytomegalovirus. In this cohort, only TCR beta chains were sequenced, and detectable features were limited by the absence of alpha or paired-chain data. A later analysis found that TCR association rates varied across HLA loci, with DRB1 alleles showing the most associated TCRs and HLA-C alleles the fewest. Several of the top co-occurrence clusters appeared to be linked to parvovirus B19, influenza, CMV and Epstein-Barr virus, according to a later analysis. A later analysis found that most CMV-associated TCR beta chains appeared HLA-restricted, with HLA associations seemingly driven largely by CMV exposure. In a later genetic analysis, fewer N-insertions in productive TCRs were reported among donors in an Asian-associated ancestry cluster than the roughly 640-donor mean. At a false discovery rate of 0.05, a later analysis linked about 17,000 TCR beta sequences to specific HLA alleles. The authors suggested that the approach could potentially be extended to other disease states and immunological phenotypes. Presence/absence analyses assumed roughly uniform sequencing depth across donors, an assumption that may not hold. When HLA alleles, especially DR and DQ, strongly co-occurred, attributing TCR associations to individual alleles was difficult. A later genetic analysis associated a missense DCLRE1C variant with V-gene and J-gene trimming of TCR beta chains, and an independent cohort replicated the association. Because counts were too low, roughly 18 rarely observed V segments, including chromosome 9 orphons, were left out of the earlier analysis of a few hundred of the donors. Broadly in line with IMGT annotations, most TCR beta V segments showed up in productive rearrangements about 90% or about 30% of the time in an earlier analysis of 450 to 600 of the donors. The classifier was reported to diagnose cytomegalovirus status with high specificity and sensitivity in both the original cohort and the validation cohort. Some IMGT-functional V segments, including TRBV6-2 and TRBV6-3, could not be distinguished by the 87-base-pair reads and were therefore excluded. A further reported finding was that TCR beta sequences accurately predicted the HLA-A and HLA-B alleles for most subjects in the first cohort. Linkage disequilibrium might explain the correlated functional status among segregating V segments, but an unknown experimental factor could not be excluded.

Including the terminal cysteine and phenylalanine, the CDR3 comprises 14 residues. Only CDR3 DNA is held: 42 bases, read in frame from base 1. The CDR1 and CDR2 encoded by the germline V gene (reference sequence) are LNHDA and SQIVND. In total, about 650 healthy bone marrow donors made up the cohort. Cohort members were all nominally healthy when sampled, although unrecorded immune exposures were likely present. The donor tested CMV seronegative, placing the donor among the approximately 360 seronegative members of the cohort. A peripheral blood sample was collected from each donor, and TCR beta sequencing was performed on peripheral blood mononuclear cells. The Qiagen DNeasy Blood Extraction Kit was used to extract genomic DNA from the blood cell samples. On this clone: This receptor's antigen is unknown. The junction shows a germline mismatch at one end, possibly a read error.

Preparation of the library involved the immunoSEQ multiplex PCR assay. For the multiplex PCR, a mixture combining 60 forward primers for TCR Vbeta segments and 13 reverse primers for TCR Jbeta segments was used. Amplification of the CDR3 region of rearranged TCR beta genes was performed with a multiplex PCR assay on genomic DNA. The amplified TCR beta libraries were sequenced on the Illumina HiSeq System as 87-base-pair reads. As for the original processing: A later analysis counted about 82 million unique TCR beta chains across the 500 to 850 repertoires, and about 10 million of these chains were shared by at least two donors. To remove PCR and sequencing errors, raw reads were error-corrected and collapsed into unique sequences using a nearest-neighbor algorithm that merged closely related sequences. Alignment of CDR3 sequences to IMGT reference sequences was used to assign V, D and J gene segments. For a sequence to be retained, a match of at least six nucleotides to both a V gene segment and a J gene segment was required. Rearrangements were classified as productive when the CDR3 lacked stop codons and remained in frame with V and J, and all other rearrangements were classified as non-productive. CDR3 was defined by IMGT convention, running from the second conserved V-encoded cysteine to the conserved J-encoded phenylalanine. The earlier analysis of about 610 of the donors excluded any sequence lacking an unambiguous match to a single V gene segment. In an earlier analysis of several hundred of the donors, a V segment was called functional when productive rearrangements were above 56.7%, and segregating when the standard deviation between donors exceeded 5%. A statistical classification framework was developed to diagnose cytomegalovirus status using the catalog of TCR beta chain sequences. A later analysis assigned V and J genes by comparing TCR nucleotide sequences with IMGT/GENE-DB human TR gene sequences. A later analysis assigned CDR3 sequences and most-parsimonious VDJ recombination scenarios with the TCRdist pipeline. A later analysis defined each TCR beta chain by its CDR3 amino acid sequence plus V-gene family, and excluded reads lacking a unique V-gene family. A later analysis removed roughly 590 highly shared, low-generation-probability nucleotide sequences to deal with suspected cross-contamination and a sequencing artifact. In a later analysis, a clonal expansion index was calculated for each public chain from normalized within-repertoire ranks of inferred template counts. Generation probabilities in a later analysis came from a VDJ recombination model fitted to out-of-frame rearrangements, and those results were checked against IGoR. A later analysis scored TCR-TCR, TCR-HLA and TCR-CMV co-occurrence with hypergeometric tests, applying a repertoire-size bias correction to TCR pairs. In a later analysis, false discovery rates were estimated by permuting HLA or CMV assignments 20 times. In a later analysis, co-occurring TCRs were grouped using DBSCAN, with TCRdist sequence similarity added in when clustering inside HLA-allele-positive subsets. Repertoires with fewer than 30,000 or more than 120,000 public chains were left out of co-occurrence clustering, as were about 5 repertoires with anomalous nucleotide sharing. The clones in this table, taken by TCRdb from immuneACCESS, are in-frame only. Not every clone is retained; where verified, under half of the shortfall comes from an unresolved V gene, and the cause of the rest is unknown. V and J calls and clone size follow that table, whereas D and trimming were derived from the DNA. For this sample there are over 150,000 clones; around 68% appear just once. The top ten clones comprise roughly 1.5% of the sample.

Material: PBMCs. The chain was built from TRBV19 and TRBJ1-1; the central 7 bases match TRBD1. The receptor comes from a man over 45 in good health and CMV-seronegative. The CDR3 region reads CASSTTGARTEDFF. Here is the DNA: TGTGCCAGTAGTACCACAGGGGCAAGAACTGAAGATTTCTTT.